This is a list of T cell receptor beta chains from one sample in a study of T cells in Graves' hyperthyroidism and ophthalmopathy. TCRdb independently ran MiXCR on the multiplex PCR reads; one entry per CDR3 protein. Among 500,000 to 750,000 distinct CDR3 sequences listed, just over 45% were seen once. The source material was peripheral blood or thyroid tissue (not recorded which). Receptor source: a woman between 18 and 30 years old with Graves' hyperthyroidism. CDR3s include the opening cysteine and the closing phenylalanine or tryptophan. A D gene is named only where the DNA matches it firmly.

cdr3_aa: CSARWESGSSYEQYF; j_call: TRBJ2-7; v_call: TRBV20-1; d_call: -
cdr3_aa: CSAKDNNQPQHF; j_call: TRBJ1-5; v_call: TRBV29-1; d_call: -
cdr3_aa: CSARPPLAGGPWYETQYF; j_call: TRBJ2-5; v_call: TRBV20-1; d_call: TRBD2
cdr3_aa: CASSVLRATNEKLFF; j_call: TRBJ1-4; v_call: TRBV2; d_call: -
cdr3_aa: CATSSLAGPQYF; j_call: TRBJ2-5; v_call: TRBV24-1; d_call: -
cdr3_aa: CASRGRLNTGELFF; j_call: TRBJ2-2; v_call: TRBV6-5; d_call: -
cdr3_aa: CASSLAQHRDVRYEQYF; j_call: TRBJ2-7; v_call: TRBV6-1; d_call: -
cdr3_aa: CASSYARRTGWVGYTF; j_call: TRBJ1-2; v_call: TRBV6-6; d_call: TRBD1
cdr3_aa: CSARGTSGREQETQYF; j_call: TRBJ2-5; v_call: TRBV20-1; d_call: TRBD2
cdr3_aa: CASSLREKNEKLFF; j_call: TRBJ1-4; v_call: TRBV3-1; d_call: -
cdr3_aa: CARSVFQGYEQYF; j_call: TRBJ2-7; v_call: TRBV30; d_call: -
cdr3_aa: CSGKWSSGNEQYF; j_call: TRBJ2-7; v_call: TRBV29-1; d_call: TRBD2
cdr3_aa: CSVPDRDRVDGYTF; j_call: TRBJ1-2; v_call: TRBV20-1; d_call: TRBD1
cdr3_aa: CARSVSPAYEQYF; j_call: TRBJ2-7; v_call: TRBV9; d_call: -
cdr3_aa: CATSRGQGLTF; j_call: TRBJ2-6; v_call: TRBV15; d_call: -
cdr3_aa: CASSQAVGGNTGELFF; j_call: TRBJ2-2; v_call: TRBV4-1; d_call: -
cdr3_aa: CSVEAQANTGELFF; j_call: TRBJ2-2; v_call: TRBV29-1; d_call: -
cdr3_aa: CSVEEGAF; j_call: TRBJ2-6; v_call: TRBV29-1; d_call: -